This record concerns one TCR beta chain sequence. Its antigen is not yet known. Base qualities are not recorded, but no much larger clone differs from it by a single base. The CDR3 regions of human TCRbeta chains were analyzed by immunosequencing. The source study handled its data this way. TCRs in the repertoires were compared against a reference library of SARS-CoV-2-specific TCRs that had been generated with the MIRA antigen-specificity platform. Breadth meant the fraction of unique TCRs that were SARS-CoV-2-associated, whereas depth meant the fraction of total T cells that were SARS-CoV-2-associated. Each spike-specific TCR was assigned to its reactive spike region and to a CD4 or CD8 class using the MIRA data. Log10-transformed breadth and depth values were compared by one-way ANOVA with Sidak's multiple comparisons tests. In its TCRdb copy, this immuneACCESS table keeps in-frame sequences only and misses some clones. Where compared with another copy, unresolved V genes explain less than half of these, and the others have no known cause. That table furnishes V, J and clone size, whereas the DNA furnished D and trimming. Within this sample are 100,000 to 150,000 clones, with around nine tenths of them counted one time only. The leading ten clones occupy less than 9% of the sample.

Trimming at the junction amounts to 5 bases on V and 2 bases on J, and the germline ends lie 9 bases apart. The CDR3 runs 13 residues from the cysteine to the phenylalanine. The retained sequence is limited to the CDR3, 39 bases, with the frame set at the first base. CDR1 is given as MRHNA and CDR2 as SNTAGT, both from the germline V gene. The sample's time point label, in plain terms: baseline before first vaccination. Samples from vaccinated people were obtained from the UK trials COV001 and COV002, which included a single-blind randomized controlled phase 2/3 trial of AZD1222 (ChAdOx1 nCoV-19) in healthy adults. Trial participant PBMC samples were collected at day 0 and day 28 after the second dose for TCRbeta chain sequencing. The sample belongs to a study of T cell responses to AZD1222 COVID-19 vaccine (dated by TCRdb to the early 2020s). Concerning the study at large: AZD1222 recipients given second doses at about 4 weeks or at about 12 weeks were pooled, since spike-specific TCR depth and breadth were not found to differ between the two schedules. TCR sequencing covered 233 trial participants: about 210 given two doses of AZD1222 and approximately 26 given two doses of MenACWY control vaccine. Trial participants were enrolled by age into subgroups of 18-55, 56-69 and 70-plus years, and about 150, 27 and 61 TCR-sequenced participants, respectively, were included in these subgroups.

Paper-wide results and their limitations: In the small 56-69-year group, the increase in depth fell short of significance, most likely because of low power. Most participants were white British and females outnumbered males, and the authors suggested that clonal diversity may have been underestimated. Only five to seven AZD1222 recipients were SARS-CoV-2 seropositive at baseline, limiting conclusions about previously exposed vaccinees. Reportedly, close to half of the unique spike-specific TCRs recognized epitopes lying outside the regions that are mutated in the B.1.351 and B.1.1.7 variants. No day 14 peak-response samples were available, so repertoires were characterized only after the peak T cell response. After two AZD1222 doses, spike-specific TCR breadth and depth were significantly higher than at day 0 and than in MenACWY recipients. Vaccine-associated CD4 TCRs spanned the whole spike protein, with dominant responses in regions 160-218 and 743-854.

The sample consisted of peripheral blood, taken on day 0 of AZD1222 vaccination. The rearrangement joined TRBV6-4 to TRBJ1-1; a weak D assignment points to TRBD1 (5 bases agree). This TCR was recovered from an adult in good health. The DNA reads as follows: TGTGCCAGCAGTCTTGACAGTAACACTGAAGCTTTCTTT. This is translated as CASSLDSNTEAFF.